These 12 T cell receptor beta chains were all obtained from the same sample, sequenced in a study of blood T cell repertoires in COVID-19. The table came from immunoSEQ multiplex PCR; TCRdb's copy has only in-frame clones and leaves some out. Here the sample spans around 39,000 clones, 80% being singletons. The sequenced sample consisted of peripheral blood. The origin of the receptors is a woman aged 70-85 years with acute or convalescent COVID-19.

The CDR3 spells CASSAIQGAGGNTIYF. Here the CDR3 DNA reads TGTGCCAGCAGTGCCATACAGGGGGCGGGTGGAAACACCATATATTTT. J is TRBJ1-3 and V is TRBV6-1; 9 bases are shared with TRBD1. CDR3 length equals 16 residues. The V gene's germline CDR1 is MNHNS and CDR2 SASEGT. The V and J ends lost 4 bases and 3 bases, in that order; junction bases with no gene match: 7.

The rearrangement joins TRBV6-5 to TRBJ1-6, with D possibly TRBD1 on 5 matching bases. The germline V gene has CDR1 MNHEY and CDR2 SVGAGI. The CDR3 is 16 residues long. V was clipped by 0 bases and J by 4 bases, with 10 bases between them. CDR3 amino acids: CASSYSQGKYNSPLHF. The DNA of the CDR3 is TGTGCCAGCAGTTACTCTCAGGGAAAATATAATTCACCCCTCCACTTT.

The V and J genes are TRBV3-1 (or the pseudogene TRBV3-2) and TRBJ2-1, with TRBD2 matching 9 bases. Germline loops: CDR1 LGHDT, CDR2 YNNKEL (reference sequence). Trimming took 0 bases from V and 16 from J; bases not matched to a gene: 7. The CDR3 spans 13 residues. The CDR3 DNA follows: TGTGCCAGCAGCCAAGAAGGCGGGAGGGCCAGATTCTTC. This codes for CASSQEGGRARFF.

The genes are TRBV3-1 (or the pseudogene TRBV3-2) and TRBJ2-5; maybe TRBD1 (6 bases). Germline loops: CDR1 LGHDT, CDR2 YNNKEL (reference sequence). V was cut by 1 base and J by 6 bases, with 9 bases left in between. The length of the CDR3 is 13 residues. The CDR3 reads CASSQGQGKTQYF. CDR3 sequence (DNA): TGTGCCAGCAGCCAAGGGCAGGGGAAGACCCAGTACTTC.

The chain couples TRBV28 to TRBJ1-5, with D maybe TRBD1 (5 bases). This CDR3 spans 13 amino acids. V was pared by 7 bases and J by 1 base, with 8 bases between. Germline CDR1 reads MDHEN; CDR2 reads SYDVKM. The CDR3 coding sequence is TGTGCCAGCATACAGGCCAGCAATCAGCCCCAGCATTTT. Residues: CASIQASNQPQHF. The entire variable domain, with the rest obtained from reference TRBV28 and TRBJ1-5, is as follows: DVKVTQSSRYLVKRTGEKVFLECVQDMDHENMFWYRQDPGLGLRLIYFSYDVKMKEKGDIPEGYSVSREKKERFSLILESASTNQTSMYLCASIQASNQPQHFGDGTRLSIL.

The V call is TRBV28, the J call TRBJ2-5; D gene uncertain. V was pared by 3 bases and J by 1 base, with 9 bases between. There are 14 residues in the CDR3. CDR1 MDHEN and CDR2 SYDVKM come from the germline V gene. CDR3 nucleotide sequence: TGTGCCAGCAGTTTCCCCTATTTCCAAGAGACCCAGTACTTC. It encodes CASSFPYFQETQYF.

This chain connects TRBV19 to TRBJ2-1; 9 bases are a match to TRBD2. The V gene's germline CDR1 is LNHDA and CDR2 SQIVND (reference sequence). V was pared by 6 bases and J by 5 bases, with 8 bases of the junction left unmatched. This CDR3 has 15 amino acids. The CDR3 sequence is CASRAGTSNDNEQFF. The CDR3 nucleotides read TGTGCCAGTAGAGCCGGGACTAGCAACGACAATGAGCAGTTCTTC.

The chain combines TRBV5-1 with TRBJ1-2, with 10 bases fitting TRBD1. Germline lookup yields CDR1 SGHRS and CDR2 YFSETQ. With 4 bases clipped from V and 5 bases from J, the junction kept 2 bases outside the gene matches. There are 13 residues in the CDR3. The CDR3 sequence: CASSGTGEYGYTF. The DNA of the CDR3 is TGCGCCAGCAGCGGGACAGGGGAGTATGGCTACACCTTC.

This clone has a handful of counts. The chain uses TRBV6-6 and TRBJ1-2, with TRBD1 matching over 7 bases. V was clipped by 7 bases and J by 8 bases; unmatched bases: 4. From germline, CDR1 is MNHNY and CDR2 SVGAGI (reference sequence). The CDR3 consists of 11 residues. The CDR3 DNA follows: TGTGCCAGCACCCAGGGACAGGGCTACACCTTC. Its translation: CASTQGQGYTF.

This sequence joins TRBV6-5 and TRBJ1-2; D call uncertain. There are 13 residues in the CDR3. Germline loops: CDR1 MNHEY, CDR2 SVGAGI. The ends were cut back, 4 bases at V and 6 bases at J, with 12 bases in the middle. This CDR3 reads CASSSNPDHGYTF. CDR3 nucleotide sequence: TGTGCCAGCAGTTCCAACCCAGATCATGGCTACACCTTC.

V gene TRBV7-2 combines with J gene TRBJ1-1; no firm D call. The germline V gene has CDR1 SGHTA and CDR2 FQGNSA. The CDR3 runs 13 residues. The germline V and J ends were trimmed by 3 bases and 3 bases, with 8 bases remaining between them. The CDR3 DNA reads as TGTGCCAGCAGCTTGTGGCCCTACACTGAAGCTTTCTTT. This encodes CASSLWPYTEAFF.

V and J are TRBV5-6 and TRBJ1-5, with 7 bases lining up with TRBD1. Germline V gene lookup returns CDR1 SGHDT and CDR2 YYEEEE. The CDR3 has 16 residues. With 4 bases clipped from V and 0 bases from J, the junction kept 7 bases outside the gene matches. The DNA of the CDR3 is TGTGCCAGCAGCGACCGGACAGGCCATAGCAATCAGCCCCAGCATTTT. Amino acid sequence: CASSDRTGHSNQPQHF.